This TCR beta chain was retrieved from a study of cytomegalovirus exposure and HLA in healthy donors. Study outcomes and limitations: Later genetic work tied a missense DCLRE1C variant to beta-chain V and J trimming. Common viral pathogens were later found to be apparently linked to several of the most significant clusters. The authors reported that TCR beta sequences could predict HLA-A and HLA-B alleles. These predictions were accurate for most subjects in the first cohort.

V dropped 0 bases and J dropped 3; count of bases not matched to a gene: 8. Germline V gene sequence: CDR1 ENHRY, CDR2 SYGVKD. The CDR3 totals 18 residues. Worth noting for this clone: Its antigen is currently unknown.

13 Jbeta primers and 60 Vbeta primers were used for the PCR. Sequencing was performed with immunoSEQ multiplex PCR; in TCRdb, only in-frame clones are kept and a portion is missing. The sample carries 150,000 or so clones, 80% recorded once. Sequencing was done on a sample of PBMCs. This receptor was identified in a woman aged 50 to 60 in good health and CMV-seropositive. This sequence joins TRBV10-3 and TRBJ2-1, with 10 bases that match TRBD2. Here the CDR3 reads CAISESGLPSGSYNEQFF. CDR3 DNA: TGTGCCATCAGTGAGTCGGGACTGCCTAGCGGGAGCTACAATGAGCAGTTCTTC.